This T cell receptor (beta chain) comes out of a study of blood T cell repertoires in COVID-19 (dated by TCRdb to 2018 to 2020). A note on the overall study: The collaborator samples originated in the United States, Italy and Spain and spanned the acute and convalescent phases of COVID-19. The prospective study material was composed of cDNA or gDNA derived from T cells, B-cell-depleted T cells, or PBMCs. The sample metadata nearly always contained a de-identified subject ID, COVID-19 status, age in years and sex. The repertoires were made available in a free public database intended to serve as a resource for research on the immune response to SARS-CoV-2. Subjects who had been exposed to COVID-19, were actively infected with it, or had recovered from it provided the deeply sampled blood TCRbeta repertoires that made up the dataset. The samples were drawn from two sources: the first 160 participants of the ongoing ImmuneRACE study, and 1,000 to 1,500 subjects contributed by 6 global collaborators. Where HLA class I and class II types were available, the types were taken from metadata supplied by the sample provider, not from assay-based typing. Results and caveats for the whole study, not just this receptor: Clinical and demographic metadata were provided uncurated, with the amount varying by source and participant.

Another Seattle source contributed samples from volunteer blood donors who had recovered from COVID-19. Whole blood was collected in K2EDTA tubes by collaborating institutions according to the institutions' own protocols. For TCRbeta analysis, collaborator samples were shipped as frozen whole blood, as isolated PBMCs, or as DNA extracted from either sample type. Measured from the cysteine to the phenylalanine, the CDR3 is 12 residues long. CDR3 DNA is the only sequence kept; it has 36 bases, read in frame from the first base. Deletion took 7 bases off V and 4 bases off J, with a span of 10 bases between the germline ends. The immunoSEQ Assay, a bias-controlled multiplex PCR, was used to amplify TCRbeta CDR3 regions from genomic DNA. Regarding the original processing steps: The number of nucleated cells in each sample was estimated from the amplification of reference gene primers within the assay. To quantify the absolute abundance of each unique TCRbeta CDR3 rearrangement, sequence reads were collapsed and filtered. For each sample, productive Simpson clonality was calculated as the square root of Simpson's diversity index over productive rearrangements. Entries here come from immuneACCESS through TCRdb and include only in-frame sequences with V and J called. Some clones fail to appear in such tables; in the studies checked, an unresolved V gene covers under half of the shortfall, and the cause of the remainder is unknown. V and J calls and clone size come straight from that table; D and trimming were deduced from the DNA. In all, the sample holds hundreds of thousands of clones, and about 93% of those were seen once. The ten largest clones represent around 3.5% of the sample.

About this clone itself: The antigen it binds to is not known. No quality values exist for individual bases; no much larger clone is one base distant.

Sequencing was performed on peripheral blood. The sequence was collected from a woman aged 18-29 years who had recovered from COVID-19. The chain is assembled from TRBV12-3 or TRBV12-4 and TRBJ1-1; the D gene lacks a confident call. The CDR3 protein sequence reads: CASTARVTEAFF. The DNA sequence is TGTGCCAGCACCGCTCGAGTCACTGAAGCTTTCTTT.